One sample yielded the 26 T cell receptor beta chains listed below, sequenced in a study of T cell responses to AZD1222 COVID-19 vaccine. The assay was immunoSEQ multiplex PCR, and TCRdb's table has in-frame clones only and misses some. The profile shows about 27,000 clones, around 92% of them singletons. The material sequenced was peripheral blood, taken 28 days after the second AZD1222 dose. The receptors derive from an adult who received the AZD1222 COVID-19 vaccine.

The rearrangement joins TRBV18 to TRBJ1-2; D ambiguous. This CDR3 is 13 amino acids long. Germline values: CDR1 KGHSH, CDR2 LQKENI. V lost 6 bases, J lost 6 bases, and 14 bases lay in between. The CDR3 reads CASSPNSGDGYTF. CDR3 nucleotide sequence: TGTGCCAGCTCCCCAAACAGCGGAGATGGCTACACCTTC.

This clone showed up just once. The chain carries TRBV14 and TRBJ1-2; the D is unclear. Germline V CDR1 and CDR2: SGHDN, FVKESK. The CDR3 is 10 amino acids. V was pared by 1 base and J by 12 bases, with 6 bases between. The CDR3 region is CASSQAVHTF. The CDR3 DNA follows: TGTGCCAGCAGCCAAGCTGTACACACCTTC.

V and J are TRBV4-2 and TRBJ2-1; D ambiguous. Trimming left V 1 base short and J 9 bases short, with 7 bases between. CDR3 size: 12 residues. Germline loops: CDR1 LGHNA, CDR2 YNFKEQ. The CDR3 sequence: CASSQAETEQFF. The DNA for the CDR3 is TGTGCCAGCAGCCAAGCCGAGACTGAGCAGTTCTTC.

The V and J genes are TRBV14 and TRBJ2-3, with D possibly matching TRBD2 (6 bases). The CDR3 contains 14 residues. The V gene's germline CDR1 is SGHDN and CDR2 FVKESK. Trimming stripped 4 bases from V and 3 bases from J, with 11 bases between. The CDR3 loop reads CASSPGSGTDTQYF. As DNA, the CDR3 is TGTGCCAGCAGCCCCGGGAGCGGGACAGATACGCAGTATTTT.

V is TRBV4-2 and J is TRBJ1-3; TRBD1 matches 7 bases. V gave up 10 bases and J gave up 0 bases; unmatched junction bases: 18. CDR1 and CDR2 (germline): LGHNA, YNFKEQ. This CDR3 is built from 18 residues. The CDR3 loop is CANDNFDRGPLSGNTIYF. DNA for the CDR3: TGTGCCAACGACAATTTTGATAGGGGGCCCCTCTCTGGAAACACCATATATTTT.

J is TRBJ2-5 and V is TRBV24-1; no firm D call. The CDR3 sequence is 13 residues long. Germline assignment: CDR1 KGHDR and CDR2 SFDVKD. Deletions cut 1 base from V and 3 bases from J, with 5 bases between. CDR3 nucleotide sequence: TGTGCCACCAGTGATTTTACCGAAGAGACCCAGTACTTC. The encoded protein is CATSDFTEETQYF.

The chain uses TRBV28 and TRBJ2-3, with D possibly matching TRBD2 (5 bases). The CDR3 runs 16 residues. Trimming removed 5 bases at V and 1 base at J, with 16 bases between. Germline CDR1 MDHEN, CDR2 SYDVKM. The chain's CDR3 is CASSPSEGLGTDTQYF. The CDR3 bases are TGTGCCAGCAGTCCCTCCGAAGGACTGGGCACAGATACGCAGTATTTT.

V and J are TRBV30 and TRBJ2-2; 15 nucleotides agree with TRBD2. Losses at the gene ends were 2 bases for V and 1 base for J; bases not matched to a gene: 5. In germline, CDR1 is GTSNPN, CDR2 SVGIG (reference sequence). The CDR3 length is 18 residues. CDR3 DNA sequence: TGTGCCTGGAGTCCGCCGGGACTAGCGGGAGGGAACACCGGGGAGCTGTTTTTT. Encoded protein: CAWSPPGLAGGNTGELFF.

This chain joins TRBV28 and TRBJ2-7; the match to TRBD2 covers 12 bases. The CDR3 loop spans 14 amino acids. J gave up 7 bases and V 6 bases, and 7 bases lay outside the gene matches. Germline-derived CDR1 and CDR2 are MDHEN and SYDVKM. CDR3 bases: TGTGCCAGCAGAAGACTAGCGGGAGATGGTGAGCAGTACTTC. Its translation is CASRRLAGDGEQYF. Drawing the rest from reference TRBV28 and TRBJ2-7, the complete variable domain is DVKVTQSSRYLVKRTGEKVFLECVQDMDHENMFWYRQDPGLGLRLIYFSYDVKMKEKGDIPEGYSVSREKKERFSLILESASTNQTSMYLCASRRLAGDGEQYFGPGTRLTVT.

The chain uses TRBV28 and TRBJ1-1; no definite D call. CDR3 size: 12 residues. Germline loops: CDR1 MDHEN, CDR2 SYDVKM. Trimming pared 5 bases from V and 8 bases from J, leaving 12 bases between. In nucleotides, the CDR3 is TGTGCCAGCAGTAATTGGGGAAGGGAAGCTTTCTTT. Translating gives CASSNWGREAFF.

This sequence joins TRBV5-1 and TRBJ1-2; no reliable D call. The CDR3 runs to 14 residues. V lost 1 base and J lost 6, with 13 bases in between. Germline CDR1 SGHRS, CDR2 YFSETQ. The CDR3 coding sequence is TGCGCCAGCAGCTTGCAGGAGATGGGTCATGGCTACACCTTC. Encoded protein: CASSLQEMGHGYTF.

The chain links TRBV28 to TRBJ2-3, with D unresolved. Trimming removed 6 bases from V and 2 bases from J, with 6 bases in between. The CDR3 consists of 12 residues. Germline lookup yields CDR1 MDHEN and CDR2 SYDVKM. The CDR3 loop is CASSGNTDTQYF. CDR3 DNA sequence: TGTGCCAGCAGCGGTAACACAGATACGCAGTATTTT.

The rearrangement uses TRBV24-1 and TRBJ2-7; 9 bases line up with TRBD1. Per germline, CDR1 KGHDR and CDR2 SFDVKD. There are 17 residues in the CDR3. J lost 4 bases, V lost 3 bases, and 12 bases had no gene match. The CDR3 DNA reads TGTGCCACCAGTGATGATACGGGACAGGGCAACCTTTACGAGCAGTACTTC. It is translated as CATSDDTGQGNLYEQYF.

This chain uses TRBV7-9 with TRBJ1-1, with a possible D match to TRBD1 (6 bases). This CDR3 is built from 13 residues. With 11 bases removed from V and 2 bases from J, the gap between germline ends came to 15 bases. CDR1 is SEHNR and CDR2 is FQNEAQ in the germline V gene (reference sequence). CDR3 region: CACGRGANTEAFF. The CDR3 DNA reads as TGTGCCTGCGGTCGGGGGGCCAACACTGAAGCTTTCTTT.

This chain uses TRBV7-9 with TRBJ1-4; D gene uncertain. The germline gives CDR1 SEHNR, CDR2 FQNEAQ (reference sequence). V was trimmed by 6 bases and J by 13 bases, leaving 33 bases between them. There are 18 residues in the CDR3. The CDR3 sequence is CASRFMRVMKNVDGLLFF. As DNA, the CDR3 is TGTGCCAGCAGATTTATGCGAGTAATGAAAAATGTTGACGGATTACTGTTTTTT.

The rearrangement links TRBV19 to TRBJ1-2; 8 bases are shared with TRBD1. CDR3 length equals 14 residues. With V trimmed by 5 bases and J by 5 bases, 7 bases remained unmatched. Germline CDR1 LNHDA, CDR2 SQIVND (reference sequence). The CDR3 spells CASSAGQGGYGYTF. In DNA form, the CDR3 reads TGTGCCAGTAGTGCTGGACAGGGTGGTTATGGCTACACCTTC. Complete variable domain (other parts from reference TRBV19 and TRBJ1-2): DGGITQSPKYLFRKEGQNVTLSCEQNLNHDAMYWYRQDPGQGLRLIYYSQIVNDFQKGDIAEGYSVSREKKESFPLTVTSAQKNPTAFYLCASSAGQGGYGYTFGSGTRLTVV.

This chain uses TRBV19 with TRBJ1-1; D remains unclear. The length of the CDR3 is 14 residues. Germline values: CDR1 LNHDA, CDR2 SQIVND (reference sequence). The ends were cut back, 4 bases at V and 3 bases at J, with 12 bases in the middle. The DNA for the CDR3 is TGTGCCAGTAGTAAACGGGTTCAGGACACTGAAGCTTTCTTT. It encodes CASSKRVQDTEAFF.

This chain uses TRBV6-2 or TRBV6-3 with TRBJ1-5; 7 bases align to TRBD1. This CDR3 is 18 amino acids long. Germline V gene sequence: CDR1 MNHEY, CDR2 SVGEGT. Trimming removed 2 bases from V and 3 bases from J; junction bases left unmatched: 13. DNA of the CDR3: TGTGCCAGCAGTTACACCATGGGCCAGGGGGATTACAATCAGCCCCAGCATTTT. Translation: CASSYTMGQGDYNQPQHF.

The gene calls are TRBV4-1 and TRBJ2-7, with TRBD1 matching 7 bases. V shed 4 bases and J 2 bases; nucleotides not matched to a gene: 14. Germline loops: CDR1 MGHRA, CDR2 YSYEKL. This CDR3 contains 17 residues. This CDR3 reads CASSLIAHRGRTYEQYF. In nucleotides, the CDR3 is TGCGCCAGCAGCCTAATCGCCCACAGGGGACGGACCTACGAGCAGTACTTC.

The V gene is TRBV5-1, the J gene TRBJ2-7, with no clear D. Germline V gene sequence: CDR1 SGHRS, CDR2 YFSETQ. The length of the CDR3 is 15 residues. V shed 0 bases and J shed 2 bases, with 12 bases lying between them. The CDR3 nucleotides read TGCGCCAGCAGCTTGGCGTCCCAGGATCCCTACGAGCAGTACTTC. Translated: CASSLASQDPYEQYF.

The chain couples TRBV2 to TRBJ1-5; a possible D gene is TRBD1 (5 bases). Germline CDR1 SNHLY, CDR2 FYNNEI. The CDR3 is made up of 15 amino acids. Deletions cut 4 bases from V and 7 bases from J, with 17 bases between. CDR3 DNA: TGTGCCAGCAGTGGGGACGCCGGAAGGGACCAGCCCCAGCATTTT. Encoded protein: CASSGDAGRDQPQHF.

The rearrangement joins TRBV19 to TRBJ2-7; maybe TRBD1 (5 bases). Trimming took off 3 bases at V and 6 bases at J, with 21 bases between the two ends. The CDR3 covers 16 residues. From germline, CDR1 is LNHDA and CDR2 SQIVND (reference sequence). The CDR3 DNA follows: TGTGCCAGTAGTATTACCTGGACGTGGACATCTCCCGAGCAGTACTTC. This codes for CASSITWTWTSPEQYF.

This sequence joins TRBV28 and TRBJ1-5, with no clear D. This CDR3 region has 13 residues. The germline gives CDR1 MDHEN, CDR2 SYDVKM. V shed 7 bases and J shed 3 bases, with 10 bases lying between them. The CDR3 protein is CASTPYVNQPQHF. CDR3 in DNA: TGTGCCAGCACCCCATACGTCAATCAGCCCCAGCATTTT.

J is TRBJ1-6 and V is TRBV11-1; TRBD1 aligns across 9 bases. The germline CDR1 and CDR2 sequences are SGHAT and FQDESV (reference sequence). This CDR3 region has 15 residues. The J segment lost 6 bases and the V segment lost 6 bases, leaving 6 bases of the junction unmatched. The CDR3 loop is CASRTSTGGNSPLHF. The CDR3 bases are TGTGCCAGCAGAACCTCGACAGGGGGTAATTCACCCCTCCACTTT. The full variable domain, in which reference TRBV11-1 and TRBJ1-6 provide the parts outside the CDR3, is EAEVAQSPRYKITEKSQAVAFWCDPISGHATLYWYRQILGQGPELLVQFQDESVVDDSQLPKDRFSAERLKGVDSTLKIQPAELGDSAMYLCASRTSTGGNSPLHFGNGTRLTVT.

This sequence joins TRBV18 and TRBJ2-5; 8 positions match TRBD2. This CDR3 is built from 14 residues. CDR1 is KGHSH and CDR2 is LQKENI in the germline V gene. V gave up 3 bases and J gave up 3 bases; unmatched junction bases: 3. For the CDR3, the DNA is TGTGCCAGCTCACCGGGAGCGGGAGAAGAGACCCAGTACTTC. It codes for CASSPGAGEETQYF.

The V call is TRBV6-5, the J call TRBJ1-5; D gene ambiguous. Trimming left V 6 bases short and J 6 bases short, with 15 bases between. The CDR3 is 14 residues long. Looked up from germline, CDR1 is MNHEY and CDR2 is SVGAGI. CDR3 DNA: TGTGCCAGCAGAAGGACCATCGGCAGTCAGCCCCAGCATTTT. Its protein product is CASRRTIGSQPQHF.